This TCR beta chain was recorded in a study of cytomegalovirus exposure and HLA in healthy donors. The PCR had 60 Vbeta and 13 Jbeta primers. TCRdb's table, derived via immunoSEQ multiplex PCR, lists solely in-frame clones and lacks some. The table shows about 150,000 clones, with roughly 81% occurring only once. This sequence originates from a girl between 10 and 17 years old in good health and CMV-seropositive. The sequenced material came from PBMCs.

This CDR3 is CASRIVAAGEETQYF. The CDR3 nucleotides read TGTGCCAGCAGGATCGTCGCAGCGGGGGAGGAGACCCAGTACTTC. The chain carries TRBV11-2 and TRBJ2-5; 8 bases map to TRBD2. CDR3 length equals 15 residues. The V gene's germline CDR1 is SGHAT and CDR2 FQNNGV. The junction had 11 bases not matched to a gene; V was cut back by 6 bases and J by 5 bases.